A selection of T cell receptor beta chains follows, all from one sample in a study of T cells in Graves' hyperthyroidism and ophthalmopathy. TCRdb re-analysed the multiplex PCR reads in MiXCR, keeping a single row per CDR3 protein. The profile shows over 400,000 distinct CDR3 sequences, under 25% of them singletons. Sequenced material: blood. Source of these receptors: a woman aged 70-85 years with Graves' ophthalmopathy. Each CDR3 is given with its conserved first and last residue. The D gene is left open where the match is weak. Clone size is given for some rows only: seen once, a few or many times, or a class if the clone is expanded.

clone_size	v_call	j_call	d_call	cdr3_aa	cdr3_nt
few	TRBV7-9	TRBJ1-1	.	CASRQADTEAFF	TGTGCCAGCAGACAGGCCGACACTGAAGCTTTCTTT
.	TRBV2	TRBJ2-5	.	CASRFPTTVQYF	TGTGCCAGCAGATTCCCTACAACCGTACAGTACTTC
.	TRBV30	TRBJ1-4	.	CAWRGEKLFF	TGTGCCTGGAGAGGGGAGAAACTGTTTTTT
.	TRBV30	TRBJ2-1	TRBD1	CAWKPGQGSYNEQFF	TGTGCCTGGAAACCGGGACAGGGCTCCTACAATGAGCAGTTCTTC
.	TRBV3-1	TRBJ1-2	.	CASSQEWDGNYGYTF	TGTGCCAGCAGCCAAGAGTGGGACGGCAACTATGGCTACACCTTC
few	TRBV30	TRBJ2-3	TRBD2	CAWRLAGAGDTQYF	TGTGCCTGGAGACTAGCGGGAGCTGGAGATACGCAGTATTTT
.	TRBV10-3	TRBJ2-3	TRBD1	CAISAYQGQGWGTDTQYF	TGTGCCATCAGTGCATACCAGGGACAGGGCTGGGGCACAGATACGCAGTATTTT
few	TRBV12-3/TRBV12-4	TRBJ1-6	.	CASSRRGGTYNSPLHF	TGTGCCAGCAGCCGACGAGGGGGGACCTATAATTCACCCCTCCACTTT
few	TRBV10-1	TRBJ2-1	.	CASSEGVLSQQFF	TGCGCCAGCAGTGAGGGGGTCCTTAGCCAGCAGTTCTTC
.	TRBV9	TRBJ1-1	.	CASSVRQDETEAFF	TGTGCCAGCAGCGTCCGACAGGATGAAACTGAAGCTTTCTTT
.	TRBV30	TRBJ2-5	.	CASSWGSDPGTQYF	TGTGCCTCCTCTTGGGGTTCGGACCCGGGGACCCAGTACTTC
few	TRBV29-1	TRBJ1-2	.	CSALRGKDYGYTF	TGCAGCGCCCTAAGGGGAAAAGACTATGGCTACACCTTC
many	TRBV28	TRBJ2-3	TRBD2	CASSFRTSGSGTQYF	TGTGCCAGCAGTTTTCGGACTAGCGGGAGTGGTACGCAGTATTTT
few	TRBV5-6	TRBJ1-4	TRBD1	CASSLQGAGEKLFF	TGTGCCAGCAGCTTACAGGGGGCCGGTGAAAAACTGTTTTTT
many	TRBV27	TRBJ2-7	.	CASSFRGDGSYEQYF	TGTGCCAGCAGTTTTCGAGGGGACGGTTCCTACGAGCAGTACTTC
few	TRBV24-1	TRBJ1-3	.	CATSPGQWRNTIYF	TGTGCCACCAGCCCTGGACAGTGGAGAAACACCATATATTTT